This TCR beta chain was identified during a study of blood T cell repertoires in COVID-19. Study-wide background: Italy, Spain and the United States were the sources of the convalescent and acute COVID-19 samples. PBMCs, B-cell-depleted T cells, or T cells were the source of the cDNA or gDNA that made up the material.

V was clipped by 3 bases and J by 4 bases, with 19 bases between them. The CDR3 runs 17 residues. CDR1 MNHEY and CDR2 SVGEGT come from the germline V gene. Sequenced by immunoSEQ multiplex PCR; TCRdb stores in-frame clones only, minus some. The sample shows more than 150,000 clones, 70% to 90% of them seen only once. The sample taken for sequencing was peripheral blood. This TCR was sampled from a woman aged 80 or older with acute or convalescent COVID-19. V and J are TRBV6-2 or TRBV6-3 and TRBJ2-1; D is unresolved. As DNA, the CDR3 is TGTGCCAGCAGTTATAGTGCAGGTCATCCCTTTTACAATGAGCAGTTCTTC. Protein product: CASSYSAGHPFYNEQFF.